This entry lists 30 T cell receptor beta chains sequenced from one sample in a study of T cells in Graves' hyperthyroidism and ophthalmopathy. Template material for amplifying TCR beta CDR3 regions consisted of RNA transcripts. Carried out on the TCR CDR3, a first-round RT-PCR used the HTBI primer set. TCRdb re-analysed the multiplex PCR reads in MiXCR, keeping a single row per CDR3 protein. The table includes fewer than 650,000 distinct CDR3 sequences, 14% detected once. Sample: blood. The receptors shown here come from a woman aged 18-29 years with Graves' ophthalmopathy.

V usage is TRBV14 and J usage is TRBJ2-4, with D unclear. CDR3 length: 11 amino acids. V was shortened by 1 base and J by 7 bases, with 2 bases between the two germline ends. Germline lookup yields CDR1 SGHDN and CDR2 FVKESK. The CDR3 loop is CASSQANIQYF. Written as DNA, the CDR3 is TGTGCCAGCAGCCAAGCGAACATTCAGTACTTC.

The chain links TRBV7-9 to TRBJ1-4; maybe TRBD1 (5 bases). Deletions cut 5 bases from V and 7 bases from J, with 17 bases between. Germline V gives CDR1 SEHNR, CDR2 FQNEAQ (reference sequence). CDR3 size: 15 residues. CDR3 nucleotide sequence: TGTGCCAGCAGCCCGGGGACGGGGGTCTCTGAAAAACTGTTTTTT. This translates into CASSPGTGVSEKLFF.

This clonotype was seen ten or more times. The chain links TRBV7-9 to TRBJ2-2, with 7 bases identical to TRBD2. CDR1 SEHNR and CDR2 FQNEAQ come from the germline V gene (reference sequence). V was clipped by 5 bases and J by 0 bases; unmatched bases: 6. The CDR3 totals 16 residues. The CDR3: CASSRIAGTNTGELFF. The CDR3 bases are TGTGCCAGCAGCCGAATAGCGGGTACGAACACCGGGGAGCTGTTTTTT.

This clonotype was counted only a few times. CDR3: CASSASFRSPPNYGYTF. CDR3 sequence (DNA): TGTGCCAGCAGCGCATCATTTCGATCCCCTCCCAACTATGGCTACACCTTC. This chain joins TRBV7-9 and TRBJ1-2; no clear D gene. Germline V gives CDR1 SEHNR, CDR2 FQNEAQ (reference sequence). The CDR3 contains 17 residues. Trimming took 5 bases from V and 2 from J, leaving 21 bases between them.

The CDR3 DNA follows: TGTGCCAGCAGCGTAGGGGCTCAACACTATGGCTACACCTTC. This gives the protein CASSVGAQHYGYTF. This rearrangement joins TRBV9 to TRBJ1-2; D call uncertain. CDR3 length: 14 amino acids. V was shortened by 0 bases and J by 3 bases, with 9 bases between the two germline ends. CDR1 and CDR2 from the germline V gene are SGDLS and YYNGEE.

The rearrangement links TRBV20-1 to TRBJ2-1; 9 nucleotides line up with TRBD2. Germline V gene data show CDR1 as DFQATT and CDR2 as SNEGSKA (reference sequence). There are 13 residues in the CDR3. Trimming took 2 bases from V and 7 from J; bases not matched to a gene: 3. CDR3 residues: CSARLAGFNEQFF. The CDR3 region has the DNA TGCAGTGCTAGACTAGCGGGATTTAATGAGCAGTTCTTC.

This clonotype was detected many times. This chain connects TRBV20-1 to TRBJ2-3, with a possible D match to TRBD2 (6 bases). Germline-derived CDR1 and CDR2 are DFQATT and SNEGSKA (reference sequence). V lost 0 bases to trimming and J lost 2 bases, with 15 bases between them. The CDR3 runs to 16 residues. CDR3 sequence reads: CSAREVGRRYTDTQYF. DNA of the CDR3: TGCAGTGCTAGAGAGGTTGGGAGGCGGTACACAGATACGCAGTATTTT.

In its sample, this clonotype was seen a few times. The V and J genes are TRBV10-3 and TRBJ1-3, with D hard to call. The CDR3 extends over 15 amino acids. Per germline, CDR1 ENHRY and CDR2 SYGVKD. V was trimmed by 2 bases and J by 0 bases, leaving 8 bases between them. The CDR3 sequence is CAISEVTSSGNTIYF. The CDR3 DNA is TGTGCCATCAGTGAGGTCACCTCCTCTGGAAACACCATATATTTT.

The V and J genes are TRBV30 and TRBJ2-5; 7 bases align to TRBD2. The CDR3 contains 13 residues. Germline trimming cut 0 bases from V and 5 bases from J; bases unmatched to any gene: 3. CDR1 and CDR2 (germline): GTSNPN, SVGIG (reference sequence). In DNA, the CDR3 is TGTGCCTGGAGTGTGGGAGGGTTTGAGACCCAGTACTTC. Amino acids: CAWSVGGFETQYF.

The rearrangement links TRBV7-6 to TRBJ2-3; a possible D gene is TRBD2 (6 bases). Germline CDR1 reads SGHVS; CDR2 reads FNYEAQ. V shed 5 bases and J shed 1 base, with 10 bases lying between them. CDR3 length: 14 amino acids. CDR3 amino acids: CASSGTGRTDTQYF. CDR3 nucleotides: TGTGCCAGCAGCGGGACTGGGCGCACAGATACGCAGTATTTT.

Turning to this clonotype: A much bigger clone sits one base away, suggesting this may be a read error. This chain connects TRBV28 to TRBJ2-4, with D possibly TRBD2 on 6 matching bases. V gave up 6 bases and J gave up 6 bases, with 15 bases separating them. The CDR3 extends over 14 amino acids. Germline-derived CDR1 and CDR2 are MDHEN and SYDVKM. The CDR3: CASRLGGITNIQYF. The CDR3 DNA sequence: TGTGCCAGCAGGTTAGGAGGGATCACAAACATTCAGTACTTC.

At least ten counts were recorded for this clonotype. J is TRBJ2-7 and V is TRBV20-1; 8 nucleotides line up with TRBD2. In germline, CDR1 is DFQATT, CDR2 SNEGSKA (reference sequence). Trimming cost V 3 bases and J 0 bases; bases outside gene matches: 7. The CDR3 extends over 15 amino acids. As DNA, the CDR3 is TGCAGTGCTAGTATGTACCGGGAGGGCTCCTACGAGCAGTACTTC. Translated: CSASMYREGSYEQYF.

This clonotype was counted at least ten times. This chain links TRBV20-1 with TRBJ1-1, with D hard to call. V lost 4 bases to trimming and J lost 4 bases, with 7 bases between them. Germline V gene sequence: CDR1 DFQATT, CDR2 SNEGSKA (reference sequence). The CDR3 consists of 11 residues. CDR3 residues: CSATSGTEAFF. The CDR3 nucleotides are TGCAGTGCTACCAGCGGCACTGAAGCTTTCTTT.

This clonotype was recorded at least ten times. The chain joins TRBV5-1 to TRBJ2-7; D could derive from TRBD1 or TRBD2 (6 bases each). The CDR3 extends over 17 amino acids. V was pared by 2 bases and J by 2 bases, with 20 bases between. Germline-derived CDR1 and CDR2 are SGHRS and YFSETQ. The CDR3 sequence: CASSLGHGGAKAYEQYF. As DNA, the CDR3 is TGCGCCAGCAGCTTAGGCCACGGGGGCGCAAAAGCCTACGAGCAGTACTTC.

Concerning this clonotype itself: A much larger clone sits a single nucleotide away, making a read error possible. CDR3 loop: CASSEKKLAGGDTQYF. The DNA of the CDR3 is TGTGCCAGCAGTGAGAAGAAACTAGCGGGAGGAGATACGCAGTATTTT. V and J are TRBV6-1 and TRBJ2-3; 12 bases agree with TRBD2. Germline assignment: CDR1 MNHNS and CDR2 SASEGT. The ends lost 3 bases at V and 5 bases at J; junction bases unmatched: 6. The CDR3 has 16 residues.

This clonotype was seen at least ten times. The CDR3 loop reads CASSLGVSPNTEAFF. CDR3 bases: TGCGCCAGCAGCTTGGGGGTCTCCCCGAACACTGAAGCTTTCTTT. The chain employs TRBV5-1 and TRBJ1-1; D is unresolved. The CDR3 contains 15 residues. Looked up from germline, CDR1 is SGHRS and CDR2 is YFSETQ. The ends were cut back, 0 bases at V and 1 base at J, with 10 bases in the middle.

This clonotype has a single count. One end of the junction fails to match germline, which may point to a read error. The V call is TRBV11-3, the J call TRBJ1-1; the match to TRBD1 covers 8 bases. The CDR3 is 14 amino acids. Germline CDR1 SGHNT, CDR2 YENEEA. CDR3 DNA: TGTACCAGCAGCTACGGGACAGGGAACACTGAAGCTTTCTTT. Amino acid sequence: CTSSYGTGNTEAFF.

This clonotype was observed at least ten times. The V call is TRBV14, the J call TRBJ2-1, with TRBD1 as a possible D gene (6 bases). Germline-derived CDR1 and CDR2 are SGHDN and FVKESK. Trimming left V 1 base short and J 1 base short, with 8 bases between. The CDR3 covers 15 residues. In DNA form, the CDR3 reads TGTGCCAGCAGCCAAGGCAGGGGTTCCTACAATGAGCAGTTCTTC. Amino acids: CASSQGRGSYNEQFF. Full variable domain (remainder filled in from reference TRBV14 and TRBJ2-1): EAGVTQFPSHSVIEKGQTVTLRCDPISGHDNLYWYRRVMGKEIKFLLHFVKESKQDESGMPNNRFLAERTGGTYSTLKVQPAELEDSGVYFCASSQGRGSYNEQFFGPGTRLTVL.

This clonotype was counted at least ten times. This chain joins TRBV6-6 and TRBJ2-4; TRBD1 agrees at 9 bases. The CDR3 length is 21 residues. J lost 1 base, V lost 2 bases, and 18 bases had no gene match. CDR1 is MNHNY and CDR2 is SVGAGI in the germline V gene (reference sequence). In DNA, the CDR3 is TGTGCCAGCAGTTACGAAGGTTCCGGACAGGGGCCCCGGGGTGCCAAAAACATTCAGTACTTC. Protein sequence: CASSYEGSGQGPRGAKNIQYF.

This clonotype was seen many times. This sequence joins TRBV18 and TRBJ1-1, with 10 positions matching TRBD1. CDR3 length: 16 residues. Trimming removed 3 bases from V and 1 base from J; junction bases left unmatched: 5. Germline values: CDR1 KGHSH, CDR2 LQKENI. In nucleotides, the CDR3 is TGTGCCAGCTCACCCGACAGGGGGCTGGGGAACACTGAAGCTTTCTTT. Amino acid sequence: CASSPDRGLGNTEAFF.

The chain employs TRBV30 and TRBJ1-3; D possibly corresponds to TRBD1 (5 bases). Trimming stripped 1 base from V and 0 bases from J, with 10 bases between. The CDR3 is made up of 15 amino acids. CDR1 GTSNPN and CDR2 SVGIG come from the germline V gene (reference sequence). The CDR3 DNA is TGTGCCTGGAGTGCCGGGACCGCCTCTGGAAACACCATATATTTT. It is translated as CAWSAGTASGNTIYF.

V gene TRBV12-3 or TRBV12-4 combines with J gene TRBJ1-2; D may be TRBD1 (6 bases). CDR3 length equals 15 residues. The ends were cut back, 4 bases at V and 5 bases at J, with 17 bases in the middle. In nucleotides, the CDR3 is TGTGCCAGCAGTTCCGAGGGGGGGGGCCTATATGGCTACACCTTC. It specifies CASSSEGGGLYGYTF.

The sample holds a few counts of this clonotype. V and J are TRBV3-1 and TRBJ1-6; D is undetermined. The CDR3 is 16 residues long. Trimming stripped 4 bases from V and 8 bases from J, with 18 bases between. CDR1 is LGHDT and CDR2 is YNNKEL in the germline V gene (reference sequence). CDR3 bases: TGTGCCAGCAGCCCGATAGGCTCCGTCCCGGATTCACCCCTCCACTTT. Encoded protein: CASSPIGSVPDSPLHF.

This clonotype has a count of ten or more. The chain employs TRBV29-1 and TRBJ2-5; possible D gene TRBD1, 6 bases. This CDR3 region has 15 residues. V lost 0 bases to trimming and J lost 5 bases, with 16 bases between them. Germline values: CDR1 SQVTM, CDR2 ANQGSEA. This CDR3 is CSVEDRSGAWETQYF. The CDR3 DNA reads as TGCAGCGTTGAAGATCGGTCAGGGGCATGGGAGACCCAGTACTTC. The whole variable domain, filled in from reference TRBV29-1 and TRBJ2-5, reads SAVISQKPSRDICQRGTSLTIQCQVDSQVTMMFWYRQQPGQSLTLIATANQGSEATYESGFVIDKFPISRPNLTFSTLTVSNMSPEDSSIYLCSVEDRSGAWETQYFGPGTRLLVL.

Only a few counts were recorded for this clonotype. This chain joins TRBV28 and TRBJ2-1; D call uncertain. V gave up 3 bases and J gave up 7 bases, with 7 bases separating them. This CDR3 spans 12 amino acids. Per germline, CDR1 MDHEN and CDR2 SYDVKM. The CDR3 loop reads CASSFSTNEQFF. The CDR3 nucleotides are TGTGCCAGCAGTTTTTCGACTAATGAGCAGTTCTTC.

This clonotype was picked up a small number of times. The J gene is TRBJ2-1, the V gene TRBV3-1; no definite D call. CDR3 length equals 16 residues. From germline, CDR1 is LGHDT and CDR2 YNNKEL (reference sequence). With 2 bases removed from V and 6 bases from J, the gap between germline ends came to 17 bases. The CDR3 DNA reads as TGTGCCAGCAGCCAAAGTTCGGACCCCGAAGGCAATGAGCAGTTCTTC. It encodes CASSQSSDPEGNEQFF.

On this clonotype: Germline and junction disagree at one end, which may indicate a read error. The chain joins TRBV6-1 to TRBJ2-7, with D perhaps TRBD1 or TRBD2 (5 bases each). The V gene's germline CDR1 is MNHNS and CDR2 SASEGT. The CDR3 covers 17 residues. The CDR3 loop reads CASSEAQSGTLPYEQYF. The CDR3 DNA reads TGTGCCAGCAGCGAAGCCCAATCAGGGACCCTCCCCTACGAGCAGTACTTC.

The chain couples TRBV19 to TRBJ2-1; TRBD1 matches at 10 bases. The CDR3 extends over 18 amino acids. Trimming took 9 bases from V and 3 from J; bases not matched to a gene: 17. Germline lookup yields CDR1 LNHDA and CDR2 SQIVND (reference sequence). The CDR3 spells CASEGQGRARSIYNEQFF. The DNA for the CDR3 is TGTGCCAGCGAGGGACAGGGGAGGGCGCGGAGTATCTACAATGAGCAGTTCTTC.

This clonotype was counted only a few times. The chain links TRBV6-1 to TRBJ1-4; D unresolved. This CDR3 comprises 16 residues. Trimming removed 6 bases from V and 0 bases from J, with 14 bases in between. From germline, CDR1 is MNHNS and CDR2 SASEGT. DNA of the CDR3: TGTGCCAGCAGCCTCTCCCCGGCAGCAACTAATGAAAAACTGTTTTTT. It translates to CASSLSPAATNEKLFF.

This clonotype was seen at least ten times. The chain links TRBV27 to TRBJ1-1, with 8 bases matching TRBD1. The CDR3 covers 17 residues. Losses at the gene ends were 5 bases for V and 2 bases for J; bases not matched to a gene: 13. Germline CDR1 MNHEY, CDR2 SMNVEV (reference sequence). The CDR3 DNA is TGTGCCAGCAGTCCCCGCATGGACAGGGACATCAACACTGAAGCTTTCTTT. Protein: CASSPRMDRDINTEAFF.